Listed here are 18 T cell receptor beta chains from one sample, sequenced in a study of identifying expanded T cells in peripheral blood. Clones were sequenced by immunoSEQ multiplex PCR, and TCRdb holds only the in-frame ones, with some missing. The sample shows tens of thousands of clones, around 88% of them seen only once. Sample: blood. Receptor source: a person aged 18 to 75 in good health.

The genes are TRBV5-1 and TRBJ1-1, with 7 bases lining up with TRBD1. The germline V gene has CDR1 SGHRS and CDR2 YFSETQ. V shed 7 bases and J 5 bases; nucleotides not matched to a gene: 8. CDR3 size: 13 residues. For the CDR3, the DNA is TGCGCCAGCGCAGGGGGAGGGAAGACTGAAGCTTTCTTT. It encodes CASAGGGKTEAFF. The whole variable domain, filled in from reference TRBV5-1 and TRBJ1-1, reads KAGVTQTPRYLIKTRGQQVTLSCSPISGHRSVSWYQQTPGQGLQFLFEYFSETQRNKGNFPGRFSGRQFSNSRSEMNVSTLELGDSALYLCASAGGGKTEAFFGQGTRLTVV.

By share of the sample, this clone is medium-sized (0.01 to 0.1%). V is TRBV6-1 and J is TRBJ2-1; tentatively, D is TRBD1 or TRBD2 (5 bases each). Germline V gene data show CDR1 as MNHNS and CDR2 as SASEGT. CDR3 length: 15 residues. V was trimmed by 5 bases and J by 8 bases, leaving 19 bases between them. CDR3 protein: CASSITGAHGDEQFF. Here the CDR3 DNA reads TGTGCCAGCAGTATTACCGGGGCCCACGGAGATGAGCAGTTCTTC.

The chain recombines TRBV5-1 with TRBJ2-2; 10 nucleotides match TRBD1. Germline CDR1 reads SGHRS; CDR2 reads YFSETQ. The CDR3 is 16 residues long. V gave up 0 bases and J gave up 9 bases; unmatched junction bases: 8. The CDR3 region is CASSLGTGGAARELFF. In DNA, the CDR3 is TGCGCCAGCAGCTTGGGGACAGGGGGGGCAGCGCGGGAGCTGTTTTTT.

The V gene is TRBV7-2, the J gene TRBJ1-5; D might be TRBD1 (5 bases). Germline-derived CDR1 and CDR2 are SGHTA and FQGNSA. The V and J ends lost 5 bases and 6 bases respectively, with 20 bases between them. The length of the CDR3 is 16 residues. The CDR3 DNA reads TGTGCCAGCAGCCCACTGGGAGGGGCTGCAAGTCAGCCCCAGCATTTT. It is translated as CASSPLGGAASQPQHF. The variable domain in full, completed from reference TRBV7-2 and TRBJ1-5, reads GAGVSQSPSNKVTEKGKDVELRCDPISGHTALYWYRQSLGQGLEFLIYFQGNSAPDKSGLPSDRFSAERTGGSVSTLTIQRTQQEDSAVYLCASSPLGGAASQPQHFGDGTRLSIL.

The rearrangement joins TRBV5-6 to TRBJ2-3; no clear D gene. V was clipped by 1 base and J by 2 bases, with 11 bases between them. This CDR3 is 15 amino acids long. Germline CDR1 reads SGHDT; CDR2 reads YYEEEE. The CDR3 sequence: CASSLLPTDTDTQYF. DNA of the CDR3: TGTGCCAGCAGCTTGTTGCCCACTGACACAGATACGCAGTATTTT.

J is TRBJ1-5 and V is TRBV27; D unclear. The CDR3 has 15 amino acids. Deletions cut 1 base from V and 0 bases from J, with 7 bases between. Germline-derived CDR1 and CDR2 are MNHEY and SMNVEV (reference sequence). This CDR3 reads CASSLFGASNQPQHF. The CDR3 DNA sequence: TGTGCCAGCAGTTTATTTGGAGCTAGCAATCAGCCCCAGCATTTT.

V and J are TRBV6-6 and TRBJ1-1; no clear D. Trimming shortened V by 0 bases and J by 2 bases, and 4 bases separated the two germline ends. CDR1 and CDR2 from the germline V gene are MNHNY and SVGAGI (reference sequence). The CDR3 length is 13 residues. CDR3 protein: CASSYSDNTEAFF. CDR3 DNA: TGTGCCAGCAGTTACTCAGATAACACTGAAGCTTTCTTT.

The V gene is TRBV5-1, the J gene TRBJ2-3; TRBD2 matches at 7 bases. Trimming removed 0 bases from V and 0 bases from J; junction bases left unmatched: 7. The CDR3 is 17 amino acids. Per germline, CDR1 SGHRS and CDR2 YFSETQ. For the CDR3, the DNA is TGCGCCAGCAGCTTGGGGGCTAGCGGTCCTAGCACAGATACGCAGTATTTT. Translated: CASSLGASGPSTDTQYF.

The chain carries TRBV9 and TRBJ1-6, with TRBD1 matching over 7 bases. This CDR3 region has 14 residues. Germline-derived CDR1 and CDR2 are SGDLS and YYNGEE. V lost 3 bases to trimming and J lost 10 bases; unmatched junction nucleotides: 7. The CDR3 spells CASSGQGSRSPLHF. CDR3 DNA: TGTGCCAGCAGCGGACAGGGATCGCGATCACCCCTCCACTTT.

This clone occurred once. This chain connects TRBV5-1 to TRBJ2-6; 9 nucleotides line up with TRBD1. This CDR3 has 17 residues. Germline V gives CDR1 SGHRS, CDR2 YFSETQ. Germline trimming cut 4 bases from V and 0 bases from J; bases unmatched to any gene: 5. CDR3 coding DNA: TGCGCCAGCAGCCCGGGACAGGGAGTCTCTGGGGCCAACGTCCTGACTTTC. Its protein is CASSPGQGVSGANVLTF. The entire variable domain, with the rest obtained from reference TRBV5-1 and TRBJ2-6, is as follows: KAGVTQTPRYLIKTRGQQVTLSCSPISGHRSVSWYQQTPGQGLQFLFEYFSETQRNKGNFPGRFSGRQFSNSRSEMNVSTLELGDSALYLCASSPGQGVSGANVLTFGAGSRLTVL.

As regards this clone: One junction end does not reproduce the germline sequence, and a read error may be involved. The J gene is TRBJ2-1, the V gene TRBV2, with TRBD2 identical over 11 bases. This CDR3 has 12 amino acids. The germline V gene encodes CDR1 SNHLY and CDR2 FYNNEI. The CDR3 spells CASSNVAGGRVF. The DNA of the CDR3 is TGTGCCAGCAGTAATGTAGCGGGGGGGAGGGTCTTC.

This clone was counted only a few times. This chain uses TRBV6-4 with TRBJ2-3, with 8 bases fitting TRBD2. The CDR3 is 13 residues long. V was clipped by 6 bases and J by 5 bases; unmatched bases: 4. Germline V CDR1 and CDR2: MRHNA, SNTAGT. The DNA for the CDR3 is TGTGCCAGCAGCGGGGGGGCCCAAGATACGCAGTATTTT. Translation: CASSGGAQDTQYF.

This rearrangement joins TRBV7-2 to TRBJ1-5; the match to TRBD1 covers 9 bases. The CDR3 sequence is 19 residues long. Germline V CDR1 and CDR2: SGHTA, FQGNSA. After removal of 4 bases from V and 0 bases from J, the junction contained 13 bases not matched to a gene. The CDR3 protein is CASSSSRWTGENSNQPQHF. The CDR3, as DNA: TGTGCCAGCAGCTCCTCACGATGGACAGGGGAGAATAGCAATCAGCCCCAGCATTTT. Looking up the rest from reference TRBV7-2 and TRBJ1-5 gives the full variable domain: GAGVSQSPSNKVTEKGKDVELRCDPISGHTALYWYRQSLGQGLEFLIYFQGNSAPDKSGLPSDRFSAERTGGSVSTLTIQRTQQEDSAVYLCASSSSRWTGENSNQPQHFGDGTRLSIL.

Remarks on this clone: A much larger clone differs from this one at a single base, so this may be a read error. This sample includes further DNA sequences coding for the same CDR3. This rearrangement joins TRBV2 to TRBJ2-7, with a possible D match to TRBD1 (6 bases). Looked up from germline, CDR1 is SNHLY and CDR2 is FYNNEI. V was cut by 8 bases and J by 4 bases, with 6 bases left in between. This CDR3 is 10 amino acids long. CDR3 in DNA: TGTGCCAGCGGACAGTACGAGCAGTACTTC. This encodes CASGQYEQYF. The whole variable domain, remainder taken from reference TRBV2 and TRBJ2-7, is EPEVTQTPSHQVTQMGQEVILRCVPISNHLYFYWYRQILGQKVEFLVSFYNNEISEKSEIFDDQFSVERPDGSNFTLKIRSTKLEDSAMYFCASGQYEQYFGPGTRLTVT.

A remark on this clone: Germline and junction disagree at one end, which may indicate a read error. The V gene is TRBV5-4, the J gene TRBJ1-2; 7 positions match TRBD1. The CDR3 loop spans 14 amino acids. CDR1 and CDR2 (germline): SGHNT, YYREEE (reference sequence). The CDR3, as DNA: TGTGCCAGCAGGGGGACAGTCGGGAACTATGGCCACACCTTC. Translated: CASRGTVGNYGHTF.

This clone was counted once. The genes are TRBV29-1 and TRBJ1-2, with D tentatively TRBD1 (5 bases). V was clipped by 4 bases and J by 8 bases, with 14 bases between them. The CDR3 runs 12 residues. Germline V lookup: CDR1 SQVTM, CDR2 ANQGSEA. The DNA for the CDR3 is TGCAGCGTTGTCGAAGCCCGGGGGGGCTACACCTTC. Translation: CSVVEARGGYTF. The entire variable domain, with the rest obtained from reference TRBV29-1 and TRBJ1-2, is as follows: SAVISQKPSRDICQRGTSLTIQCQVDSQVTMMFWYRQQPGQSLTLIATANQGSEATYESGFVIDKFPISRPNLTFSTLTVSNMSPEDSSIYLCSVVEARGGYTFGSGTRLTVV.

CDR3 loop: CASSLAGETEAFF. CDR3 in DNA: TGTGCCAGCAGTTTAGCGGGGGAGACTGAAGCTTTCTTT. The chain carries TRBV28 and TRBJ1-1, with D possibly TRBD1 on 5 matching bases. Germline CDR1 is MDHEN and CDR2 is SYDVKM. This CDR3 has 13 amino acids. V was cut by 2 bases and J by 5 bases, with 9 bases left in between.

The chain carries TRBV28 and TRBJ1-1; 7 nucleotides match TRBD1. V shed 6 bases, J shed 11 bases, and the junction held 15 bases outside the gene matches. The CDR3 is made up of 14 amino acids. The germline V gene has CDR1 MDHEN and CDR2 SYDVKM. As DNA, the CDR3 is TGTGCCAGCAGGACAACAGGAGGGGGCGCCGTGGCTTTCTTT. It codes for CASRTTGGGAVAFF.